Listed below are T cell receptor beta chains from one sample, sequenced in a study of a mutant IDH1 vaccine in newly diagnosed glioma. Measured with immunoSEQ multiplex PCR; TCRdb has only the in-frame clones, and not every one. Of about 54,000 clones listed, roughly 80% were seen once; the top ten hold roughly 19%. The sequencing used PBMCs, collected from a glioma patient treated with radiotherapy, temozolomide or both. These receptors were obtained from a man in his late teens or twenties with glioma. Each CDR3 is given with its conserved first and last residue. A D gene is named only where the DNA matches it firmly. Size is omitted from some rows. Given values are once, few, many or a class for expanded clones.

j_call,d_call,v_call,clone_size,cdr3_nt,cdr3_aa
TRBJ2-3,-,TRBV2,-,TGTGCCAGCACGCCAAGAGTGGTCTCCGCGGGAGATACGCAGTATTTT,CASTPRVVSAGDTQYF
TRBJ1-3,-,TRBV7-2,-,TGTGCCAGCAGCTTCCAGGGTTATATTGCTTCTGGAAACACCATATATTTT,CASSFQGYIASGNTIYF
TRBJ2-3,TRBD2,TRBV11-2,few,TGTGCCAGCAGGGGGCGGGGGGAGGGCCGAACAGATACGCAGTATTTT,CASRGRGEGRTDTQYF
TRBJ1-1,-,TRBV6-5,once,TGTGCCAGCAGCCTCTTGGGGAACACTGAAGCTTTCTTT,CASSLLGNTEAFF
TRBJ1-1,-,TRBV27,-,TGTGCCAGCAGGACAGGACCTTCTGAAGCTTTCTTT,CASRTGPSEAFF
TRBJ1-2,TRBD1,TRBV27,-,TGTGCCAGCAGTTTATCGACAGGGGCCGGGTCTGCTAACTATGGCTACACCTTC,CASSLSTGAGSANYGYTF
TRBJ2-7,-,TRBV2,-,TGTGCCAGCAGTCGGCGCGAGCAGTACTTC,CASSRREQYF
TRBJ2-5,TRBD2,TRBV6-5,-,TGTGCCAGCAGTCCCGGGACTAGCGGGGAGACCCAGTACTTC,CASSPGTSGETQYF
TRBJ2-3,-,TRBV5-1,-,TGCGCCAGCAGCAGAGCCGGGACAAGGGATCAAGATACGCAGTATTTT,CASSRAGTRDQDTQYF
TRBJ1-4,-,TRBV25-1,-,TGTGCCAGCAGTGAATATAGGGGCCAGGGCGCAGTTAATGAAAAACTGTTTTTT,CASSEYRGQGAVNEKLFF
TRBJ1-2,-,TRBV6-5,-,TGTGCCAGCATCCGCGCCGGGGGAGATGGCTACACCTTC,CASIRAGGDGYTF
TRBJ1-1,-,TRBV5-6,-,TGTGCCAGCAGCCGTTGGAGGGGACAAATGAACACTGAAGCTTTCTTT,CASSRWRGQMNTEAFF
TRBJ2-3,TRBD2,TRBV10-3,once,TGTGCCATCAGTGAGTCGGCTAGCGGGGGGACAGATACGCAGTATTTT,CAISESASGGTDTQYF
TRBJ1-3,-,TRBV30,-,TGTGCCTGGAGTGTACTTAACACCATATATTTT,CAWSVLNTIYF
TRBJ2-7,-,TRBV1,-,TGCACCAGCAGCCAAGTCGATGTAGGGACAGGGGAAAGCGAGCAGTACTTC,CTSSQVDVGTGESEQYF
TRBJ1-1,-,TRBV18,-,TGTGCCAGCTCACCCCACGCGAACACTGAAGCTTTCTTT,CASSPHANTEAFF
TRBJ2-1,-,TRBV4-2,-,TGTGCCAGCGGGGGGCTACTCTACAATGAGCAGTTCTTC,CASGGLLYNEQFF
TRBJ1-1,-,TRBV14,-,TGTGCCAGCAGCAGAGGGGTGGGTGTGGCTGAAGCTTTCTTT,CASSRGVGVAEAFF
TRBJ1-3,-,TRBV14,-,TGTGCCAGCAGCCACGTTGGGAGAGGGGCTGGAAACACCATATATTTT,CASSHVGRGAGNTIYF
TRBJ2-3,TRBD2,TRBV5-1,-,TGCGCCAGCAGCTTCATACGGGGGGGCGCGGATACGCAGTATTTT,CASSFIRGGADTQYF
TRBJ2-3,TRBD2,TRBV9,-,TGTGCCAGCAGCGTAGCGGAGCGGGAGCGAAACACAGATACGCAGTATTTT,CASSVAERERNTDTQYF